Listed below are T cell receptor beta chains from one sample, sequenced in a study of T cell repertoires in cytomegalovirus infection. TCRdb analysed the reads with MiXCR anew, one entry per CDR3 protein. The table includes 150,000 to 200,000 distinct CDR3 sequences, 15% to 20% detected once. Sequencing input: CD8+ T cells from PBMCs. These receptors were collected from a human donor in good health (CMV status not recorded). Some clones in this sample may be carry-over from other donors' samples. Both conserved end residues are part of each CDR3. A D gene is named only where the DNA matches it firmly. The size of a clone is reported for some rows only, either as once, few or many, or as a class for expanded clones.

>17|-|TRBV11-2|TRBJ2-2|-
TGTGCCAGCAGCTTAGTCCCGCAGAGACTGAACACCGGGGAGCTGTTTTTT
CASSLVPQRLNTGELFF
>16|-|TRBV25-1|TRBJ2-7|TRBD1
TGTGCCAGCAGTGAGCTCGGACAGGCGCTCTCCTACGAGCAGTACTTC
CASSELGQALSYEQYF
>13|-|TRBV29-1|TRBJ2-7|-
TGCAGCGTTGAGCCTATAGGAGGGTACGAGCAGTACTTC
CSVEPIGGYEQYF
>14|-|TRBV7-8|TRBJ2-5|TRBD1
TGTGCCAGCAGCTTAGTTCGACAGGGCGAGACCCAGTACTTC
CASSLVRQGETQYF
>16|few|TRBV11-2|TRBJ2-1|-
TGTGCCAGCAGCTTAGATCCAGCGGGCTCCTACAATGAGCAGTTCTTC
CASSLDPAGSYNEQFF
>15|few|TRBV5-1|TRBJ1-4|-
TGCGCCAGCAGCACTGGGACTTCTTACAAGGAAAAACTGTTTTTT
CASSTGTSYKEKLFF
>14|few|TRBV28|TRBJ2-3|TRBD2
TGTGCCAGCTCCCGGACTAGCGGCACAGATACGCAGTATTTT
CASSRTSGTDTQYF
>13|-|TRBV7-9|TRBJ1-5|-
TGTGCCAGCAGCTTAGCAGGGGATCAGCCCCAGCATTTT
CASSLAGDQPQHF
>15|-|TRBV7-2|TRBJ2-7|TRBD1
TGTGCCAGCAGCTCCCCCGGGACAGGGAATTACGAGCAGTACTTC
CASSSPGTGNYEQYF
>12|few|TRBV2|TRBJ2-1|-
TGTGCCAGCGGGATAACCTACAATGAGCAGTTCTTC
CASGITYNEQFF
>15|-|TRBV7-8|TRBJ1-5|-
TGTGCCAGCAGCTTAGGTACAGGAGTGTGGCAGCCCCAGCATTTT
CASSLGTGVWQPQHF
>14|few|TRBV5-6|TRBJ1-1|-
TGTGCCAGCACCATTAGCGGGAGGAACACTGAAGCTTTCTTT
CASTISGRNTEAFF
>13|-|TRBV29-1|TRBJ2-2|-
TGCAGCGTTGCAGACGCGAACACCGGGGAGCTGTTTTTT
CSVADANTGELFF
>13|-|TRBV6-2/TRBV6-3|TRBJ1-1|-
TGTGCCAGCAGTGCCCTGATGAACACTGAAGCTTTCTTT
CASSALMNTEAFF
>13|few|TRBV7-9|TRBJ2-2|-
TGTGCCAGCAGCTGGATGAACACCGGGGAGCTGTTTTTT
CASSWMNTGELFF
>13|few|TRBV10-3|TRBJ1-1|-
TGTGCCATCAGTGAGGCAGGGTTGACTGAAGCTTTCTTT
CAISEAGLTEAFF
>16|few|TRBV12-3/TRBV12-4|TRBJ1-2|-
TGTGCCAGCAGTTTATCAGTCGCAGGGGCCTTGGATGGCTACACCTTC
CASSLSVAGALDGYTF
>12|few|TRBV7-2|TRBJ2-1|-
TGTGCCAGCAGCTTAGGCCGGGTCTTGCAGTTCTTC
CASSLGRVLQFF
>15|few|TRBV4-1|TRBJ1-3|-
TGCGCCAGCAGCGATGGGACATTCTCTGGAAACACCATATATTTT
CASSDGTFSGNTIYF
>16|-|TRBV28|TRBJ2-7|TRBD2
TGTGCCAGCAGTTTGCGACTAGCGGAGGGCAGTTACGAGCAGTACTTC
CASSLRLAEGSYEQYF
>15|-|TRBV7-9|TRBJ2-1|-
TGTGCCAGCAGCGAGGTTAGGGATGTTAAAGATGAGCAGTTCTTC
CASSEVRDVKDEQFF
>15|-|TRBV7-2|TRBJ2-1|TRBD2
TGTGCCAGCAGCGCTACTAGCGGGGATTTGTATGAGCAGTTCTTC
CASSATSGDLYEQFF
>15|medium-sized|TRBV7-8|TRBJ1-5|TRBD1
TGTGCCAGCAGCGCCTTACAGGGGCCGAGTCAGCCCCAGCATTTT
CASSALQGPSQPQHF
>13|-|TRBV11-2|TRBJ1-1|-
TGTGCCAGCAGAGGACAGCTAAACACTGAAGCTTTCTTT
CASRGQLNTEAFF
>13|-|TRBV2|TRBJ2-7|-
TGTGCCAGCAGTGGGGCAGGGTATGACGAGCAGTACTTC
CASSGAGYDEQYF
>16|many|TRBV7-6|TRBJ2-1|-
TGTGCCAGCAGCTTAGGAGGGGGGGCACCGTACAATGAGCAGTTCTTC
CASSLGGGAPYNEQFF
>15|-|TRBV5-4|TRBJ2-2|-
TGTGCCAGCAGCCCACAGGGAGCGGACACCGGGGAGCTGTTTTTT
CASSPQGADTGELFF
>16|many|TRBV7-2|TRBJ1-2|TRBD1
TGTGCCAGCAGCTTAAGTTTGACAGGGGGAGGCTATGGCTACACCTTC
CASSLSLTGGGYGYTF
>13|-|TRBV15|TRBJ2-5|-
TGTGCCACCAGCAGAGTTATCCAAGAGACCCAGTACTTC
CATSRVIQETQYF
>14|many|TRBV7-2|TRBJ2-1|TRBD2
TGTGCCAGCAGCCGACTAGCGGGGGCGCGGGAGCAGTTCTTC
CASSRLAGAREQFF
>13|-|TRBV12-3/TRBV12-4|TRBJ1-2|-
TGTGCCAGCAGTTTACTGGGGGGGGTCGGCTACACCTTC
CASSLLGGVGYTF
>16|-|TRBV6-5|TRBJ1-1|-
TGTGCCAGCAGCCCCCTCCAGACAGGACTAAACACTGAAGCTTTCTTT
CASSPLQTGLNTEAFF
>13|few|TRBV2|TRBJ1-2|-
TGTGCCAGCAGTGACCTTTCTAACTATGGCTACACCTTC
CASSDLSNYGYTF
>15|once|TRBV4-1|TRBJ1-1|TRBD1
TGCGCCAGCAGCCAAGATCAAAGGACAGGGGGTGAAGCTTTCTTT
CASSQDQRTGGEAFF
>15|-|TRBV28|TRBJ1-5|-
TGTGCCAGCAGTTTAGTCGGCAGGAGGGATCAGCCCCAGCATTTT
CASSLVGRRDQPQHF
>13|few|TRBV7-8|TRBJ1-2|-
TGTGCCAGCAGCTCCAAGCTCGGGAATGGCTACACCTTC
CASSSKLGNGYTF
>17|-|TRBV28|TRBJ2-5|-
TGTGCCAGCAGTTTATGGGTGGCCGATGGGATGCCGGAGACCCAGTACTTC
CASSLWVADGMPETQYF
>12|-|TRBV29-1|TRBJ1-2|-
TGCAGCGTTGACATGGATTACTATGGCTACACCTTC
CSVDMDYYGYTF
>13|-|TRBV15|TRBJ2-7|-
TGTGCCACCAGCAGAGTGCCGGCGTACGAGCAGTACTTC
CATSRVPAYEQYF
>16|-|TRBV7-2|TRBJ1-2|TRBD1
TGTGCCAGCAGCCCCTTTTTGACAGGGGGGAACTATGGCTACACCTTC
CASSPFLTGGNYGYTF
>18|once|TRBV14|TRBJ1-2|TRBD1
TGTGCCAGCAGCCAAGTTGGCAAGGGAACAGGGGGTAACTATGGCTACACCTTC
CASSQVGKGTGGNYGYTF
>16|few|TRBV7-3|TRBJ2-1|TRBD2
TGTGCCAGCAGCACATCGGGACTAGCGGGTTACAATGAGCAGTTCTTC
CASSTSGLAGYNEQFF
>15|few|TRBV12-3/TRBV12-4|TRBJ1-2|-
TGTGCCAGCAGTCCCGAGGGTGCTGCGAAGGGCGGCTACACCTTC
CASSPEGAAKGGYTF
>15|few|TRBV20-1|TRBJ2-1|TRBD2
TGCAGTGCTACTACGGTTAGCGGGAGTTCTTTGGAGCAGTTCTTC
CSATTVSGSSLEQFF
>13|many|TRBV2|TRBJ2-7|TRBD1
TGTGCCAGCAGCTCGGGACAGGGCTACGAGCAGTACTTC
CASSSGQGYEQYF
>15|-|TRBV6-2/TRBV6-3|TRBJ2-7|-
TGTGCCAGCAGTGTACAGGGATCGGCACCCTACGAGCAGTACTTC
CASSVQGSAPYEQYF
>15|few|TRBV19|TRBJ2-6|-
TGTGCCAGTAGTATTAGCAGCTCTGGGGCCAACGTCCTGACTTTC
CASSISSSGANVLTF
>17|-|TRBV7-8|TRBJ2-3|-
TGTGCCAGCAGCCTACCGTCGCGCGGGACGGCAGGAGATACGCAGTATTTT
CASSLPSRGTAGDTQYF